This T cell receptor (beta chain) was sequenced in a study of blood T cell repertoires in COVID-19. Turning to the study itself: The origin of the acute and convalescent COVID-19 samples was the United States, Italy and Spain. PBMCs, B-cell-depleted T cells, or T cells provided the cDNA or gDNA that made up the material.

Per germline, CDR1 LNHDA and CDR2 SQIVND (reference sequence). This CDR3 is 15 amino acids long. Trimming removed 4 bases from V and 6 bases from J; junction bases left unmatched: 3. The authors' processing: Researchers report that nucleated cell counts were estimated from reference gene primer amplification. Produced via immunoSEQ multiplex PCR; TCRdb's table is partial and in-frame only. D and trimming come from the DNA, and the V and J calls and clone size come from that table. The sample has roughly 250,000 clones, around 90% seen once; the top ten hold around 0.8%. Sequencing was performed on peripheral blood. This TCR was recovered from a woman aged 30 to 39 with acute or convalescent COVID-19. This sequence joins TRBV19 and TRBJ1-6, with 10 bases identical to TRBD1. The CDR3 nucleotides are TGTGCCAGTAGTAGGGGACAGGGGCCTAATTCACCCCTCCACTTT. This translates into CASSRGQGPNSPLHF.